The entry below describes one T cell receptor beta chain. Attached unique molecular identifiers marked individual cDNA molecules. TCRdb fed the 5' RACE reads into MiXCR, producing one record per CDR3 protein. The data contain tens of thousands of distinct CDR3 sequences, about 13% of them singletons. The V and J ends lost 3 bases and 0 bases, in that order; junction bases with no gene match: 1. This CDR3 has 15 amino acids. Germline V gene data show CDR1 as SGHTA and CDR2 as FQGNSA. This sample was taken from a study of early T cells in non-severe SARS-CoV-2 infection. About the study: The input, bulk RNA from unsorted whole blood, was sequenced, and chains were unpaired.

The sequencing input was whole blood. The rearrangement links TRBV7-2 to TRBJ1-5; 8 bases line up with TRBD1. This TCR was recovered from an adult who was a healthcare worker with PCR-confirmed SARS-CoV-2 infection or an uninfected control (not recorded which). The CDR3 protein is CASSFQGASNQPQHF. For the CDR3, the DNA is TGTGCCAGCAGCTTCCAGGGGGCTAGCAATCAGCCCCAGCATTTT.